Following are 20 T cell receptor beta chains from one sample sequenced in a study of blood T cell repertoires in COVID-19. Only in-frame clones appear in the TCRdb table, and some are missing; sequencing was by immunoSEQ multiplex PCR. The sample lists about 210,000 clones, 65% to 90% seen once, with about 2.5% in the top ten. The sequenced material came from peripheral blood. Receptors originate from a woman in her 70s with COVID-19, enrolled during active disease.

This clone has just a few counts. This rearrangement joins TRBV7-2 to TRBJ2-1; 9 bases are shared with TRBD2. This CDR3 is built from 15 residues. Losses at the gene ends were 0 bases for V and 6 bases for J; bases not matched to a gene: 3. Germline V lookup: CDR1 SGHTA, CDR2 FQGNSA. The CDR3 nucleotides are TGTGCCAGCAGCTTAGCGGGCGGGGGGGGCAATGAGCAGTTCTTC. It is translated as CASSLAGGGGNEQFF.

DNA for the CDR3: TGTGCCAGCAGCTTAGTAGGACAGGCTAATGAAAAACTGTTTTTT. Its protein is CASSLVGQANEKLFF. This chain links TRBV7-2 with TRBJ1-4; 7 nucleotides agree with TRBD1. The ends lost 1 base at V and 3 bases at J; junction bases unmatched: 2. CDR1 and CDR2 from the germline V gene are SGHTA and FQGNSA. The CDR3 length is 15 residues.

The chain recombines TRBV5-4 with TRBJ2-3; TRBD2 matches 8 bases. The CDR3 has 16 amino acids. V was clipped by 3 bases and J by 3 bases; unmatched bases: 9. CDR1 SGHNT and CDR2 YYREEE come from the germline V gene (reference sequence). The CDR3 DNA is TGTGCCAGCAGCTCAAAGGCGGGGGGCCGGACAGATACGCAGTATTTT. Translation: CASSSKAGGRTDTQYF.

The rearrangement joins TRBV5-6 to TRBJ1-2; 7 bases are shared with TRBD1. Germline trimming cut 1 base from V and 4 bases from J; bases unmatched to any gene: 7. The germline CDR1 and CDR2 sequences are SGHDT and YYEEEE. The CDR3 has 15 amino acids. The CDR3 bases are TGTGCCAGCAGCTTGAAGGGACAGTTTTTCTATGGCTACACCTTC. The encoded protein is CASSLKGQFFYGYTF. Together with reference TRBV5-6 and TRBJ1-2, the CDR3 gives the full variable domain: DAGVTQSPTHLIKTRGQQVTLRCSPKSGHDTVSWYQQALGQGPQFIFQYYEEEERQRGNFPDRFSGHQFPNYSSELNVNALLLGDSALYLCASSLKGQFFYGYTFGSGTRLTVV.

The CDR3 DNA follows: TGTGCCAGCAGTTACGCCGGACTGGCGGAGACCCAGTACTTC. This translates into CASSYAGLAETQYF. The chain combines TRBV6-6 with TRBJ2-5; weak D call: TRBD2 (5 bases). The germline V gene encodes CDR1 MNHNY and CDR2 SVGAGI (reference sequence). V was cut by 2 bases and J by 5 bases, with 12 bases left in between. The CDR3 spans 14 residues.

The rearrangement uses TRBV5-8 and TRBJ1-3, with unresolved D. The CDR3 is 16 residues long. The germline CDR1 and CDR2 sequences are SGHTS and YDEGEE. V was pared by 0 bases and J by 0 bases, with 10 bases between. This chain's CDR3 is CASSLVLVSSGNTIYF. CDR3 sequence (DNA): TGTGCCAGCAGCTTGGTGTTGGTGAGCTCTGGAAACACCATATATTTT.

The chain employs TRBV11-3 and TRBJ2-6; TRBD1 aligns across 7 bases. The CDR3 is 18 amino acids. Germline V CDR1 and CDR2: SGHNT, YENEEA. J lost 0 bases, V lost 3 bases, and 8 bases had no gene match. The CDR3 sequence: CASSLGTALLSGANVLTF. The CDR3, as DNA: TGTGCCAGCAGCTTGGGGACAGCTCTCCTCTCTGGGGCCAACGTCCTGACTTTC.

The count of this clone is one. This chain connects TRBV6-5 to TRBJ1-5; a possible D gene is TRBD1 (5 bases). This CDR3 is built from 15 residues. The germline V gene has CDR1 MNHEY and CDR2 SVGAGI. The V end was cut by 8 bases, the J end by 1 base, with 15 bases between. CDR3 in DNA: TGTGCCAGCGAAAGTGGGGGGTGGAGCAATCAGCCCCAGCATTTT. This sequence encodes CASESGGWSNQPQHF.

Here the CDR3 reads CASSLGLAGFSTGELFF. The CDR3 region has the DNA TGTGCCAGCAGCTTAGGACTAGCTGGTTTTAGCACCGGGGAGCTGTTTTTT. The rearrangement uses TRBV7-2 and TRBJ2-2; 7 bases align to TRBD2. CDR1 and CDR2 (germline): SGHTA, FQGNSA. V was clipped by 1 base and J by 4 bases; unmatched bases: 9. The CDR3 totals 17 residues.

This rearrangement joins TRBV6-6 to TRBJ2-3; TRBD2 is a possible D gene (5 bases). Trimming took off 8 bases at V and 1 base at J, with 16 bases between the two ends. The CDR3 is 15 residues long. Germline V gene data show CDR1 as MNHNY and CDR2 as SVGAGI (reference sequence). CDR3 DNA: TGTGCCAGCCACCCCCGGGGTCTAGGCACAGATACGCAGTATTTT. Its protein is CASHPRGLGTDTQYF.

This chain connects TRBV11-1 to TRBJ1-6, with 10 bases matching TRBD1. The CDR3 totals 14 residues. The germline V gene encodes CDR1 SGHAT and CDR2 FQDESV (reference sequence). The V gene end was trimmed by 6 bases and the J gene end by 7 bases; junction bases not matched to a gene: 3. CDR3 protein: CASSRDRGNSPLHF. DNA of the CDR3: TGTGCCAGCAGTAGGGACAGGGGCAATTCACCCCTCCACTTT.

For this clone: A junction boundary mismatches the germline segment, possibly from a read error. The V call is TRBV7-7, the J call TRBJ2-5; 8 bases agree with TRBD2. There are 16 residues in the CDR3. The germline gives CDR1 SSHAT, CDR2 FNYEAQ (reference sequence). The CDR3, as DNA: TGTGCTAGCAGCCCCACCATGGGCGGGGGGCAAGAGACCCAGTACTTC. Its protein product is CASSPTMGGGQETQYF.

This chain links TRBV5-4 with TRBJ1-2, with 8 positions matching TRBD1. Trimming took 0 bases from V and 2 from J; bases not matched to a gene: 6. Germline-derived CDR1 and CDR2 are SGHNT and YYREEE (reference sequence). The CDR3 spans 16 residues. DNA for the CDR3: TGTGCCAGCAGCTTGGTCGGGAGACAGGGGAACTATGGCTACACCTTC. It codes for CASSLVGRQGNYGYTF.

V is TRBV6-2 or TRBV6-3 and J is TRBJ2-2, with 10 bases aligning to TRBD2. CDR3 length equals 17 residues. Germline V gene data show CDR1 as MNHEY and CDR2 as SVGEGT. V lost 7 bases to trimming and J lost 8 bases; unmatched junction nucleotides: 16. The CDR3 DNA is TGTGCCAGCACCCCTGGAGGAGCGGGGGGGTCGTTAGGGGAGCTGTTTTTT. This gives the protein CASTPGGAGGSLGELFF.

The J gene is TRBJ2-1, the V gene TRBV7-2; 10 nucleotides match TRBD1. Germline loops: CDR1 SGHTA, CDR2 FQGNSA. V was pared by 1 base and J by 4 bases, with 4 bases of the junction left unmatched. The CDR3 runs to 16 residues. CDR3 region: CASSLGGGQGYNEQFF. The CDR3 region has the DNA TGTGCCAGCAGCTTAGGAGGGGGACAGGGGTACAATGAGCAGTTCTTC.

V gene TRBV6-4 combines with J gene TRBJ1-2, with D unclear. The germline CDR1 and CDR2 sequences are MRHNA and SNTAGT. The ends were cut back, 1 base at V and 8 bases at J, with 14 bases in the middle. This CDR3 has 14 amino acids. The CDR3 DNA reads TGTGCCAGCAGTGACTTCGACGGGGTCGGCGGCTACACCTTC. It encodes CASSDFDGVGGYTF.

This clone was observed a handful of times. The chain has TRBV30 and TRBJ2-7; 7 nucleotides match TRBD1. This CDR3 spans 13 amino acids. The germline CDR1 and CDR2 sequences are GTSNPN and SVGIG (reference sequence). V lost 5 bases to trimming and J lost 0 bases; unmatched junction nucleotides: 4. CDR3 nucleotide sequence: TGTGCCTGGGACAGGGTTAGCTCCTACGAGCAGTACTTC. This codes for CAWDRVSSYEQYF.

The chain couples TRBV7-2 to TRBJ1-2; 8 bases fit TRBD1. Germline CDR1 SGHTA, CDR2 FQGNSA. The ends lost 0 bases at V and 4 bases at J; junction bases unmatched: 16. CDR3 length: 19 amino acids. The CDR3 DNA reads TGTGCCAGCAGCTTAGCCGGGCCAGTCGGGACAGGACGAACCTATGGCTACACCTTC. This translates into CASSLAGPVGTGRTYGYTF.

The chain links TRBV4-1 to TRBJ1-5; possibly TRBD1 for D (5 bases). The V gene lost 1 base and the J gene lost 1 base, with 23 bases spanning the gap. The CDR3 runs 20 residues. Germline CDR1 reads MGHRA; CDR2 reads YSYEKL. The CDR3 DNA sequence: TGCGCCAGCAGCCAAGCCGGGACCCCAGGGAGGGGAGTAAGCAATCAGCCCCAGCATTTT. It codes for CASSQAGTPGRGVSNQPQHF.

Comment on this clone: Other DNA sequences in this specimen translate into the identical CDR3. This chain joins TRBV6-2 or TRBV6-3 and TRBJ2-7; D is ambiguous. Germline loops: CDR1 MNHEY, CDR2 SVGEGT. This CDR3 is built from 12 residues. The V and J ends lost 5 bases and 0 bases respectively, with 5 bases between them. The chain's CDR3 is CASSPNSYEQYF. CDR3 sequence (DNA): TGTGCCAGCAGTCCAAACTCCTACGAGCAGTACTTC.